This is a list of T cell receptor beta chains from one sample in a study of molecular identifiers for immune sequencing clone quantification. A single record per CDR3 protein comes from TCRdb applying MiXCR to the PCR reads. There are 50,000 to 75,000 distinct CDR3 sequences in the sample; under 20% occur only once, and 1.4% lies in the top ten. The sample taken for sequencing was naive CD8+ T cells from blood, with Jurkat cell RNA spiked in. These receptors came from a human donor in good health. Some libraries in this study had Jurkat cell RNA spiked in. The CDR3 runs from the conserved cysteine through the conserved F or W. The D gene is left open where the match is weak. Size is omitted from some rows. Given values are once, few, many or a class for expanded clones.

TRBV4-1,TRBJ1-4,many,-,16,CASSQRPSDENEKLFF,TGCGCCAGCAGCCAACGCCCGTCCGACGAGAATGAAAAACTGTTTTTT
TRBV19,TRBJ1-5,many,-,14,CASSKGPSNQPQHF,TGTGCCAGTAGTAAAGGCCCTAGCAATCAGCCCCAGCATTTT
TRBV10-3,TRBJ1-6,few,TRBD1,16,CAISESGQEYNSPLHF,TGTGCCATCAGTGAGTCAGGACAGGAATATAATTCACCCCTCCACTTT
TRBV7-9,TRBJ2-3,many,TRBD2,18,CASLVLAGGSDGADTQYF,TGTGCCAGCTTAGTCTTAGCGGGAGGGAGTGATGGCGCAGATACGCAGTATTTT
TRBV4-2,TRBJ2-2,many,-,14,CASSQGQITGELFF,TGTGCCAGCAGCCAAGGACAGATTACCGGGGAGCTGTTTTTT
TRBV9,TRBJ2-7,many,-,15,CASRYRGRSSYEQYF,TGTGCCAGCAGGTACCGAGGCCGTTCCTCCTACGAGCAGTACTTC
TRBV7-2,TRBJ1-6,many,TRBD1,15,CASSLANRGRSPLHF,TGTGCCAGCAGCTTAGCGAACAGGGGTCGTTCACCCCTCCACTTT
TRBV7-6,TRBJ2-1,many,TRBD2,14,CASSFFGGSNEQFF,TGTGCCAGCAGCTTCTTTGGCGGGAGTAATGAGCAGTTCTTC
TRBV28,TRBJ1-5,few,-,16,CASSHLAEGSNQPQHF,TGTGCCAGCAGCCACTTGGCCGAGGGTAGCAATCAGCCCCAGCATTTT
TRBV10-3,TRBJ2-6,many,TRBD1,18,CAISALGTVNSGANVLTF,TGTGCCATCAGTGCGCTCGGGACAGTGAACTCTGGGGCCAACGTCCTGACTTTC
TRBV9,TRBJ2-3,few,-,14,CASSEMSSTDTQYF,TGTGCCAGCAGCGAGATGAGTAGCACAGATACGCAGTATTTT
TRBV12-3/TRBV12-4,TRBJ2-7,-,-,8,CASNEQYF,TGTGCCAGCAACGAGCAGTACTTC
TRBV11-2,TRBJ1-4,many,-,16,CASSSGQYATNEKLFF,TGTGCCAGCAGCTCCGGACAGTATGCAACTAATGAAAAACTGTTTTTT
TRBV30,TRBJ2-1,many,TRBD2,16,CAWSPSPGGGFYEQFF,TGTGCCTGGAGCCCCTCACCGGGGGGGGGATTCTATGAGCAGTTCTTC
TRBV12-3/TRBV12-4,TRBJ2-5,-,TRBD1,12,CAGSLDRETQYF,TGTGCCGGCAGTTTGGACAGGGAGACCCAGTACTTC
TRBV27,TRBJ1-2,-,-,13,CASSPTLGYGYTF,TGTGCCAGCAGCCCGACGTTGGGCTATGGCTACACCTTC
TRBV7-9,TRBJ2-5,many,-,14,CASSLAAGQETQYF,TGTGCCAGCAGCTTAGCGGCGGGGCAAGAGACCCAGTACTTC
TRBV19,TRBJ1-5,many,TRBD1,14,CASTAGGFGQPQHF,TGTGCCAGTACTGCAGGGGGCTTTGGACAGCCCCAGCATTTT